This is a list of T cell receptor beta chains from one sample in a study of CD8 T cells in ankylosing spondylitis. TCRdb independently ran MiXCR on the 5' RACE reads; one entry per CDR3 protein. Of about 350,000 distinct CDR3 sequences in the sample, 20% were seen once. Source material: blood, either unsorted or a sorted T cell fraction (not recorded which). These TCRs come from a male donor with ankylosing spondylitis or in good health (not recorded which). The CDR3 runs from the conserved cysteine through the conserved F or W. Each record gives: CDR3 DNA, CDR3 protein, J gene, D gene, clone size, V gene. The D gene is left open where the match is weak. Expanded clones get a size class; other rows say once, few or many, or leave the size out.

DNA: TGTGCCAGCAGCTTAGGCCAATCGGGCGAGCAGTACTTC
CDR3: CASSLGQSGEQYF
J: TRBJ2-7
D: .
size: .
V: TRBV11-2

DNA: TGCGCCAGCAGCTTGGCCGGGACTAGCGAGCAGTTCTTC
CDR3: CASSLAGTSEQFF
J: TRBJ2-1
D: TRBD2
size: .
V: TRBV5-1

DNA: TGCAGTGCTCAGAAGGTAGATTACAATGAGCAGTTCTTC
CDR3: CSAQKVDYNEQFF
J: TRBJ2-1
D: .
size: .
V: TRBV20-1

DNA: TGTGCCAGCAGGCTGACAGGGGAGGATTCACCCCTCCACTTT
CDR3: CASRLTGEDSPLHF
J: TRBJ1-6
D: TRBD1
size: few
V: TRBV27

DNA: TGTGCCTGGAGTCCAGACAGGAGCTCCTACAATGAGCAGTTCTTC
CDR3: CAWSPDRSSYNEQFF
J: TRBJ2-1
D: .
size: .
V: TRBV30

DNA: TGTGCCAACGGGACGGGGAATCAGCCCCAGCATTTT
CDR3: CANGTGNQPQHF
J: TRBJ1-5
D: .
size: .
V: TRBV19

DNA: TGCAGTGCTAGCCCATTGGACGGGTTCTACGAGCAGTACTTC
CDR3: CSASPLDGFYEQYF
J: TRBJ2-7
D: .
size: few
V: TRBV20-1

DNA: TGTGCCAGCAGCGAGAGGACAGGGGCAGATACGCAGTATTTT
CDR3: CASSERTGADTQYF
J: TRBJ2-3
D: TRBD1
size: .
V: TRBV4-2

DNA: TGCAGTGCTAGAGAACCTGAGAGCCACACTGAAGCTTTCTTT
CDR3: CSAREPESHTEAFF
J: TRBJ1-1
D: .
size: few
V: TRBV20-1

DNA: TGTGCCAGCAGCTCCATCGGGAGCAATCAGCCCCAGCATTTT
CDR3: CASSSIGSNQPQHF
J: TRBJ1-5
D: .
size: .
V: TRBV7-9

DNA: TGTGCCAGCAGCGCGACAGGGTTTAGCCCCGATACGCAGTATTTT
CDR3: CASSATGFSPDTQYF
J: TRBJ2-3
D: TRBD1
size: few
V: TRBV9

DNA: TGTGCCAGCAGTTTTGGTGGGGGCGGGGAGACCCAGTACTTC
CDR3: CASSFGGGGETQYF
J: TRBJ2-5
D: .
size: .
V: TRBV27

DNA: TGCAGCGTCCCCGGGCAGAGGATGGGTTTCTTT
CDR3: CSVPGQRMGFF
J: TRBJ1-1
D: .
size: .
V: TRBV29-1

DNA: TGCGCCAGCAGCCAAGGAAAGGGGGCGCCCACTGAAGCTTTCTTT
CDR3: CASSQGKGAPTEAFF
J: TRBJ1-1
D: TRBD1
size: .
V: TRBV4-1

DNA: TGTGCCAGCAGCCTTGGGACCCAAAGTCCCTACGAGCAGTACTTT
CDR3: CASSLGTQSPYEQYF
J: TRBJ2-7
D: .
size: many
V: TRBV7-9

DNA: TGCAGCGTCCGCGGGGGTTCGAGTGGGGACAATGAGCAGTTCTTC
CDR3: CSVRGGSSGDNEQFF
J: TRBJ2-1
D: TRBD2
size: few
V: TRBV29-1

DNA: TGCGCCAGCAGCCAAGGGACAGCAAACTATGGCTACACCTTC
CDR3: CASSQGTANYGYTF
J: TRBJ1-2
D: .
size: .
V: TRBV4-1